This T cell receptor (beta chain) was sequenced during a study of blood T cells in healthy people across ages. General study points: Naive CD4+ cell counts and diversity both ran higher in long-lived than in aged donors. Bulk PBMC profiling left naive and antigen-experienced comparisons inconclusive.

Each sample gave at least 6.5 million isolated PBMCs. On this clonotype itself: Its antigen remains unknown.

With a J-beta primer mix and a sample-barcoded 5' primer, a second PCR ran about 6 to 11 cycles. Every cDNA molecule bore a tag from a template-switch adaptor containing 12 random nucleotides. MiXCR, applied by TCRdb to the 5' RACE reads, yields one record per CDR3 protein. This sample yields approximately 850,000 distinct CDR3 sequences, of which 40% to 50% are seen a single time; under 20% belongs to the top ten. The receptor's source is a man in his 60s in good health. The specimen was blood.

The CDR3 loop reads CASSPGRPYPYEQYF. Written as DNA, the CDR3 is TGTGCCAGCAGCCCCGGGAGGCCTTACCCCTACGAGCAGTACTTC. The rearrangement uses TRBV7-8 and TRBJ2-7; 7 bases agree with TRBD2. Per the germline V gene, CDR1 is SGHVS and CDR2 is FQNEAQ. The CDR3 is 15 residues long. Trimming removed 5 bases from V and 2 bases from J; junction bases left unmatched: 9.